One TCR beta chain is described in this entry. No antigen is known for it. This likely reflects a read error, since a far larger clone is one base away. Every patient had bone marrow sampled while the disease was active. This specimen comes from a study of read filtering for tumor transcriptome and immune sequencing. Looking at the study overall: The cohort had approximately 16 men and 14 women aged roughly 40 to 80, mean about 70 years. Points from the study as a whole: Even smaller IR-seq throughput identified most shared clonotypes. In IR-seq, single-read clonotypes were roughly 80% of clonotypes but around 3.2% of reads.

Germline assignment: CDR1 SGHTA and CDR2 FQGNSA. Trimming cost V 3 bases and J 3 bases, with 14 bases left between them. There are 15 residues in the CDR3. Molecular barcoded adaptors covering alpha/delta and beta/gamma chains were used on around 400 ng RNA. TCRdb used MiXCR to reprocess the reads, holding one entry per CDR3 protein. The sample carries about 50,000 distinct CDR3 sequences, 20% recorded once. This sequence was found in a donor aged 40 or older with multiple myeloma. Input material: a population of CD138-negative cells sorted from bone marrow. The J gene is TRBJ1-1, the V gene TRBV7-2; D not resolved. DNA for the CDR3: TGTGCCAGCAGCTTGGTCGGATTACCGGACACTGAAGCTTTCTTT. This encodes CASSLVGLPDTEAFF.